This T cell receptor (beta chain) is drawn from a study of control samples from healthy donors and cancer patients. This table comes from immunoSEQ multiplex PCR, and its TCRdb copy is limited to in-frame clones, with some not included. The data contain 130,000 or so clones, over 80% of them singletons. Germline-derived CDR1 and CDR2 are KGHSY and FQNENV. The length of the CDR3 is 15 residues. Trimming removed 3 bases from V and 4 bases from J; junction bases left unmatched: 7. This sequence joins TRBV16 and TRBJ1-1, with 8 nucleotides matching TRBD1. The origin of this receptor is a woman aged 50 to 60 in good health. Material for sequencing was blood. CDR3 amino acids: CASSQERTGGTEAFF. The CDR3 DNA sequence: TGTGCCAGCAGCCAGGAAAGAACAGGGGGCACTGAAGCTTTCTTT.